What follows are 4 T cell receptor beta chains derived from one specimen sequenced in a study of CD8 T cells in Susac syndrome. The RNA, about 0.45 to 1 ug, was put through reverse transcription using random hexamers. In TCRdb, the immunoSEQ multiplex PCR reads were re-called with MiXCR into one record per CDR3 protein. The sample shows roughly 200,000 distinct CDR3 sequences, 85% to 95% of them seen only once. Sequencing was carried out using CD4+ T cells from PBMCs. Source of these receptors: a human donor with Susac syndrome.

The chain is built from TRBV11-1 and TRBJ2-7; TRBD1 is a possible D gene (6 bases). This CDR3 has 14 amino acids. V was shortened by 4 bases and J by 3 bases, with 13 bases between the two germline ends. The germline V gene has CDR1 SGHAT and CDR2 FQDESV (reference sequence). Written as DNA, the CDR3 is TGTGCCAGCAGCTATTCAACAGGGCTCTACGAGCAGTACTTC. As protein: CASSYSTGLYEQYF.

The chain carries TRBV11-2 and TRBJ2-7, with 8 bases aligning to TRBD1. Germline lookup yields CDR1 SGHAT and CDR2 FQNNGV. With 3 bases clipped from V and 6 bases from J, the junction kept 25 bases outside the gene matches. The CDR3 spans 20 residues. The CDR3 nucleotides are TGTGCCAGCAGCTTCCGGTGGGGGACCGCCGATCTATTACAGGGGGTCGAGCAGTACTTC. It translates to CASSFRWGTADLLQGVEQYF. The whole variable domain, filled in from reference TRBV11-2 and TRBJ2-7, reads EAGVAQSPRYKIIEKRQSVAFWCNPISGHATLYWYQQILGQGPKLLIQFQNNGVVDDSQLPKDRFSAERLKGVDSTLKIQPAKLEDSAVYLCASSFRWGTADLLQGVEQYFGPGTRLTVT.

The chain carries TRBV5-1 and TRBJ2-1; D is tentatively TRBD1 or TRBD2 (6 bases each). Per germline, CDR1 SGHRS and CDR2 YFSETQ. V lost 4 bases, J lost 2 bases, and 16 bases lay in between. The CDR3 is made up of 16 amino acids. The CDR3 DNA is TGCGCCAGCAGCACAGGGCGCGGGGCCACCTACAATGAGCAGTTCTTC. Amino acids: CASSTGRGATYNEQFF.

The J gene is TRBJ1-4, the V gene TRBV5-1; unclear D gene. V lost 2 bases, J lost 6 bases, and 17 bases lay in between. The CDR3 runs 16 residues. The germline gives CDR1 SGHRS, CDR2 YFSETQ. This CDR3 reads CASSFDPGRADEKLFF. In DNA form, the CDR3 reads TGCGCCAGCAGCTTTGACCCCGGACGGGCCGATGAAAAACTGTTTTTT.